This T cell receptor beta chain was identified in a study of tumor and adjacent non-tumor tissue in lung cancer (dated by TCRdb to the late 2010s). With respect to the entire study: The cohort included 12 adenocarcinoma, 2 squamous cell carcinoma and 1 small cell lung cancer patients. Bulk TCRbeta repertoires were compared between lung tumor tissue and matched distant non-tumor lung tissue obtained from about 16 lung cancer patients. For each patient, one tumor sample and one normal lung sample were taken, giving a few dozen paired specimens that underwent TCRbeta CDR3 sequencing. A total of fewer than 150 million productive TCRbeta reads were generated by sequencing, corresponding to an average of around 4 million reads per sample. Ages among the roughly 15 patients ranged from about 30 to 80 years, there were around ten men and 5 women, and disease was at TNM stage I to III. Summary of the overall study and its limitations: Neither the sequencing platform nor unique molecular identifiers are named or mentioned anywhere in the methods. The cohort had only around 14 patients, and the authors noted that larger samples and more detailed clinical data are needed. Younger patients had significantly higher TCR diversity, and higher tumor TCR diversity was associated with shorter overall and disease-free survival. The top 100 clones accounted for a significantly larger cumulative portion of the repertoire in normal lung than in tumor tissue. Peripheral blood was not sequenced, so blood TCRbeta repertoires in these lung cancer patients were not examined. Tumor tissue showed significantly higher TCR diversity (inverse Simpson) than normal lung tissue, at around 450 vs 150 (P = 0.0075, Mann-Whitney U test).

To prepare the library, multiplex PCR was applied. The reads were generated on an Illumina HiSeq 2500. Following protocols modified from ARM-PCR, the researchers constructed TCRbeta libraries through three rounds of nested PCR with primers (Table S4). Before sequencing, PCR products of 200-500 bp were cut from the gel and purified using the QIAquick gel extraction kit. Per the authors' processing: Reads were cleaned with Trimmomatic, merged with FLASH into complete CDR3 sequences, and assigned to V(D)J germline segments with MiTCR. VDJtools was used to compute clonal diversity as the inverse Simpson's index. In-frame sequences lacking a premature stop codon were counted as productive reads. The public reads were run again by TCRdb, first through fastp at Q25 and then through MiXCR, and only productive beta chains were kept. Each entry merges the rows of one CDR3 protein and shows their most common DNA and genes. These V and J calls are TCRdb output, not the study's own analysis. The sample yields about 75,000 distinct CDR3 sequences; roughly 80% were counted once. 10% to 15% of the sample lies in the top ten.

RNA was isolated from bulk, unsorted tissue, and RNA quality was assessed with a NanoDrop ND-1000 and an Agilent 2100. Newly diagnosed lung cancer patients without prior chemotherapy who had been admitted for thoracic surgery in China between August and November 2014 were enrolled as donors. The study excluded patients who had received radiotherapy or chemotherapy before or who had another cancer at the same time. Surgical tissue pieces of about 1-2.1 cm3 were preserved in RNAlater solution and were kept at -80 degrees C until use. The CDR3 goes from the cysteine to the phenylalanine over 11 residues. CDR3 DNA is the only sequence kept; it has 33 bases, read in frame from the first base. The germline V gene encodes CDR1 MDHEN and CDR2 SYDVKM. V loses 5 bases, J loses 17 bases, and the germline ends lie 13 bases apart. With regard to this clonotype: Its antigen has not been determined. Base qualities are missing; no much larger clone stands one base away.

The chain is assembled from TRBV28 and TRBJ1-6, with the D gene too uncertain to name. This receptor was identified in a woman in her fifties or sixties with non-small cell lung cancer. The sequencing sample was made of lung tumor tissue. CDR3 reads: CASSARESIHF. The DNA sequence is TGTGCCAGCAGTGCCCGTGAATCCATCCACTTT.